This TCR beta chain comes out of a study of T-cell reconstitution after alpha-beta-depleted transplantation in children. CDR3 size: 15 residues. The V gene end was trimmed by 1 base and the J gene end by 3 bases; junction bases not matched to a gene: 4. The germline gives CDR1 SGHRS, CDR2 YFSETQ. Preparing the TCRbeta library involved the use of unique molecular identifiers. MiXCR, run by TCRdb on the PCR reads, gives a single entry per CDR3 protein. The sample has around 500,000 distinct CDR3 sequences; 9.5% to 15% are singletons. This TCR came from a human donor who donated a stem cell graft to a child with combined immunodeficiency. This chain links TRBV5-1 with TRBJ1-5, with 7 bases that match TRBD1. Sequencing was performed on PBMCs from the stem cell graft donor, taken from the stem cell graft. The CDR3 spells CASSLTGVNNQPQHF. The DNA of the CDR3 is TGCGCCAGCAGCTTGACAGGGGTGAACAATCAGCCCCAGCATTTT.